These 32 T cell receptor beta chains originate from one sample sequenced in a study of blood T cell repertoires in COVID-19. Repertoires were generated with immunoSEQ multiplex PCR, while TCRdb's copy carries only in-frame clones and drops some. The table records around 140,000 clones, about 89% of them present only once. Sequences were obtained from peripheral blood. The receptors were sampled from a woman in her 70s with COVID-19, enrolled during active disease.

Of note for this clone: Other DNA variants within this sample encode the same CDR3. CDR3 sequence (DNA): TGTGCCAGCAGCTTACGCCCAGGGGGCGCGAACACTGAAGCTTTCTTT. This gives the protein CASSLRPGGANTEAFF. The J gene is TRBJ1-1, the V gene TRBV5-4; 8 positions match TRBD1. The junction had 7 bases not matched to a gene; V was cut back by 2 bases and J by 1 base. The length of the CDR3 is 16 residues. CDR1 and CDR2 (germline): SGHNT, YYREEE (reference sequence).

The rearrangement joins TRBV5-1 to TRBJ2-7; tentatively, D is TRBD2 (5 bases). CDR3 length equals 15 residues. V was pared by 4 bases and J by 6 bases, with 20 bases between. Germline loops: CDR1 SGHRS, CDR2 YFSETQ. This CDR3 reads CASSGPLTNPSEQYF. The CDR3 nucleotides are TGCGCCAGCAGCGGACCCCTGACTAACCCATCCGAGCAGTACTTC.

The J gene is TRBJ2-7, the V gene TRBV11-2; D is perhaps TRBD1 (5 bases). The CDR3 loop spans 14 amino acids. V lost 0 bases, J lost 3 bases, and 9 bases lay in between. Germline loops: CDR1 SGHAT, CDR2 FQNNGV. In DNA form, the CDR3 reads TGTGCCAGCAGCTTAGACAGGGAAGTCTACGAGCAGTACTTC. Encoded protein: CASSLDREVYEQYF.

This clone has only one observation. The rearrangement links TRBV5-1 to TRBJ1-6; 10 bases fit TRBD1. This CDR3 comprises 14 residues. Unmatched junction bases numbered 5, after V lost 3 bases and J lost 11 bases. Germline assignment: CDR1 SGHRS and CDR2 YFSETQ. DNA of the CDR3: TGCGCCAGCAGCTCCGGGACAGGGGACCCACCCCTCCACTTT. Translating it yields CASSSGTGDPPLHF.

J is TRBJ1-2 and V is TRBV29-1, with D maybe TRBD1 (5 bases). This CDR3 has 16 residues. Germline V gene lookup returns CDR1 SQVTM and CDR2 ANQGSEA. DNA of the CDR3: TGCACCACGTGGTCCCCTACCCGACAGACTAACTATGGCTACACCTTC. Residues: CTTWSPTRQTNYGYTF.

This chain joins TRBV21-1 and TRBJ1-4; the table names TRBD1, a call not compared with the DNA. TRBV21-1 is recorded as a pseudogene. The CDR3 extends over 14 amino acids. CDR3 in DNA: TGTGCCAGCAGGAAACGGACAGTAAATGAAAAACTGTTTTTT. Its translation: CASRKRTVNEKLFF.

The V call is TRBV9, the J call TRBJ2-7, with TRBD1 identical over 7 bases. The germline V gene encodes CDR1 SGDLS and CDR2 YYNGEE. The CDR3 spans 15 residues. Trimming took 1 base from V and 6 from J; bases not matched to a gene: 10. CDR3 bases: TGTGCCAGCAGCGTATTAGGGGGCCTCTCAGTCGAGCAGTACTTC. Translating it yields CASSVLGGLSVEQYF.

This sequence joins TRBV6-1 and TRBJ1-5; D is perhaps TRBD1 (6 bases). There are 16 residues in the CDR3. Germline loops: CDR1 MNHNS, CDR2 SASEGT. Trimming removed 2 bases from V and 1 base from J, with 12 bases in between. The CDR3 spells CASSERFTGSNQPQHF. In DNA, the CDR3 is TGTGCCAGCAGTGAAAGGTTTACAGGGAGCAATCAGCCCCAGCATTTT.

The V gene is TRBV7-2, the J gene TRBJ2-7; 7 positions agree with TRBD1. This CDR3 has 14 residues. The germline V gene encodes CDR1 SGHTA and CDR2 FQGNSA. The junction had 4 bases not matched to a gene; V was cut back by 5 bases and J by 0 bases. CDR3 nucleotide sequence: TGTGCCAGCAGCGCCAGGACAGGCTCCTACGAGCAGTACTTC. It codes for CASSARTGSYEQYF.

The DNA for the CDR3 is TGTGCCAGCAGTAAACGGGACAGCACCGGGGAGCTGTTTTTT. Translation: CASSKRDSTGELFF. V usage is TRBV2 and J usage is TRBJ2-2, with TRBD1 identical over 7 bases. The V segment lost 5 bases and the J segment 4 bases; nucleotides outside the gene matches: 4. This CDR3 is built from 14 residues. Germline-derived CDR1 and CDR2 are SNHLY and FYNNEI.

This chain joins TRBV28 and TRBJ1-5, with D possibly being TRBD1 (6 bases). The V end was cut by 2 bases, the J end by 0 bases, with 8 bases between. There are 15 residues in the CDR3. CDR1 is MDHEN, CDR2 SYDVKM, per germline. Written as DNA, the CDR3 is TGTGCCAGCAGTTTACCGGACAGTAGCAATCAGCCCCAGCATTTT. This encodes CASSLPDSSNQPQHF.

The J gene is TRBJ1-2, the V gene TRBV3-1 (or the pseudogene TRBV3-2); D gene ambiguous. The germline gives CDR1 LGHDT, CDR2 YNNKEL (reference sequence). This CDR3 spans 14 amino acids. Trimming shortened V by 1 base and J by 4 bases, and 10 bases separated the two germline ends. The CDR3 DNA is TGTGCCAGCAGCCAAGGACCTCGGGGCTATGGCTACACCTTC. Protein: CASSQGPRGYGYTF.

This clone occurred once. The genes are TRBV5-6 and TRBJ1-5; D gene ambiguous. The CDR3 loop spans 14 amino acids. V was cut by 0 bases and J by 6 bases, with 10 bases left in between. Per germline, CDR1 SGHDT and CDR2 YYEEEE. This CDR3 reads CASSLGVAGQPQHF. CDR3 nucleotide sequence: TGTGCCAGCAGCTTGGGGGTCGCAGGTCAGCCCCAGCATTTT.

CDR3 amino acids: CASSLFAGHTGELFF. The CDR3 DNA reads TGTGCCAGCAGTTTATTTGCAGGGCACACCGGGGAGCTGTTTTTT. The genes are TRBV28 and TRBJ2-2; TRBD1 is a possible D gene (5 bases). V gave up 1 base and J gave up 3 bases, with 9 bases separating them. The length of the CDR3 is 15 residues. Germline V gene lookup returns CDR1 MDHEN and CDR2 SYDVKM. Filled out from reference TRBV28 and TRBJ2-2, the complete variable domain reads DVKVTQSSRYLVKRTGEKVFLECVQDMDHENMFWYRQDPGLGLRLIYFSYDVKMKEKGDIPEGYSVSREKKERFSLILESASTNQTSMYLCASSLFAGHTGELFFGEGSRLTVL.

The V gene is TRBV5-1, the J gene TRBJ1-4, with 10 bases identical to TRBD1. The CDR3 loop spans 14 amino acids. The J segment lost 5 bases and the V segment lost 4 bases, leaving 2 bases of the junction unmatched. CDR1 SGHRS and CDR2 YFSETQ come from the germline V gene. CDR3 protein: CASSEGQGNEKLFF. The CDR3 coding sequence is TGCGCCAGCAGCGAGGGACAGGGGAATGAAAAACTGTTTTTT.

This chain connects TRBV7-2 to TRBJ1-5, with D tentatively TRBD1 (5 bases). Trimming left V 5 bases short and J 0 bases short, with 14 bases between. The CDR3 has 16 residues. Germline V gives CDR1 SGHTA, CDR2 FQGNSA. The CDR3 loop reads CASSPSGGSSNQPQHF. CDR3 nucleotide sequence: TGTGCCAGCAGCCCCTCGGGGGGTTCTAGCAATCAGCCCCAGCATTTT.

CDR3 sequence: CASSLDRRGSEQYF. The CDR3 DNA follows: TGCGCCAGCAGCTTGGACAGAAGGGGTAGCGAGCAGTACTTC. This rearrangement joins TRBV5-1 to TRBJ2-7, with TRBD1 as a possible D gene (5 bases). The germline V and J ends were trimmed by 0 bases and 6 bases, with 13 bases remaining between them. Germline CDR1 reads SGHRS; CDR2 reads YFSETQ. The CDR3 spans 14 residues.

The chain links TRBV5-1 to TRBJ1-1; D is unclear. This CDR3 comprises 13 residues. V gave up 1 base and J gave up 1 base, with 5 bases separating them. Germline lookup yields CDR1 SGHRS and CDR2 YFSETQ. The chain's CDR3 is CASSLFGNTEAFF. DNA of the CDR3: TGCGCCAGCAGCTTGTTCGGGAACACTGAAGCTTTCTTT.

The V and J genes are TRBV21-1 and TRBJ1-6. TRBV21-1 is a known pseudogene. CDR3 size: 16 residues. The CDR3 DNA reads TGTGCCAGCAGCAAAAGCGGACTGAGCTATAATTCACCCCTCCACTTT. It codes for CASSKSGLSYNSPLHF.

V and J are TRBV21-1 and TRBJ2-7; the D call TRBD1 from the table was never checked on the DNA. TRBV21-1 is a documented pseudogene. CDR3 length: 16 amino acids. The DNA for the CDR3 is TGTGCCAGCAGCAAAGCGCTAGGACAGGGTTTCGACGAGCAGTACTTC. Its protein is CASSKALGQGFDEQYF.

Comments on this clone: The identical CDR3 is also encoded by other nucleotide sequences in the sample. The chain combines TRBV2 with TRBJ2-2; 14 nucleotides align to TRBD2. Germline V gene sequence: CDR1 SNHLY, CDR2 FYNNEI. This CDR3 has 15 amino acids. With V trimmed by 9 bases and J by 1 base, 1 base remained unmatched. The CDR3, as DNA: TGTGCCAGGGGACTAGCGGGGGTGAACACCGGGGAGCTGTTTTTT. Translated: CARGLAGVNTGELFF.

The V gene is TRBV7-9, the J gene TRBJ1-3, with D unresolved. Germline V gene lookup returns CDR1 SEHNR and CDR2 FQNEAQ (reference sequence). There are 18 residues in the CDR3. V was clipped by 1 base and J by 0 bases, with 16 bases between them. The CDR3 region is CASSLGAGGGVSGNTIYF. The CDR3 nucleotides read TGTGCCAGCAGCTTAGGGGCTGGCGGCGGGGTCTCTGGAAACACCATATATTTT.

The V and J genes are TRBV15 and TRBJ2-7; 7 nucleotides line up with TRBD2. Germline trimming cut 0 bases from V and 2 bases from J; bases unmatched to any gene: 7. The CDR3 extends over 16 amino acids. The germline CDR1 and CDR2 sequences are LNHNV and YYDKDF (reference sequence). The CDR3 spells CATSRDDPSGTYEQYF. The DNA for the CDR3 is TGTGCCACCAGCAGAGATGATCCTAGCGGCACCTACGAGCAGTACTTC. The variable domain in full, completed from reference TRBV15 and TRBJ2-7, reads DAMVIQNPRYQVTQFGKPVTLSCSQTLNHNVMYWYQQKSSQAPKLLFHYYDKDFNNEADTPDNFQSRRPNTSFCFLDIRSPGLGDTAMYLCATSRDDPSGTYEQYFGPGTRLTVT.

CDR3 loop: CASSPSTEPFNEQFF. For the CDR3, the DNA is TGTGCCAGCAGCCCCTCGACTGAGCCTTTTAATGAGCAGTTCTTC. The genes are TRBV9 and TRBJ2-1; unclear D gene. Trimming pared 4 bases from V and 7 bases from J, leaving 18 bases between. This CDR3 is built from 15 residues. Per germline, CDR1 SGDLS and CDR2 YYNGEE.

This rearrangement joins TRBV28 to TRBJ1-6; tentatively, D is TRBD1 (5 bases). Germline lookup yields CDR1 MDHEN and CDR2 SYDVKM. The CDR3 loop spans 16 amino acids. V lost 3 bases to trimming and J lost 4 bases, with 13 bases between them. For the CDR3, the DNA is TGTGCCAGCAGTTTTCGGATCGACAGTTATAATTCACCCCTCCACTTT. Protein: CASSFRIDSYNSPLHF.

This clone was seen once. The V call is TRBV27, the J call TRBJ1-6, with D perhaps TRBD1 (5 bases). CDR1 MNHEY and CDR2 SMNVEV come from the germline V gene (reference sequence). Between the trimmed V and J ends, which lost 6 bases and 5 bases, there was a span of 8 bases. The CDR3 loop spans 13 amino acids. The CDR3 DNA follows: TGTGCCAGCAGGCGACAGAATAATTCACCCCTCCACTTT. As protein: CASRRQNNSPLHF.

The chain uses TRBV29-1 and TRBJ1-1; tentatively, D is TRBD1 (6 bases). The V gene lost 4 bases and the J gene lost 6 bases, with 18 bases spanning the gap. Germline CDR1 and CDR2: SQVTM and ANQGSEA. This CDR3 comprises 14 residues. CDR3 nucleotides: TGCAGCGTTGTAAGAGGGGGGGTCAACCCTGAAGCTTTCTTT. It encodes CSVVRGGVNPEAFF.

This rearrangement joins TRBV3-1 (or the pseudogene TRBV3-2) to TRBJ2-1, with TRBD1 matching 7 bases. The CDR3 spans 18 residues. The V segment lost 6 bases and the J segment 0 bases; nucleotides outside the gene matches: 14. The V gene's germline CDR1 is LGHDT and CDR2 YNNKEL (reference sequence). CDR3 region: CASRRSLRDSLSYNEQFF. DNA of the CDR3: TGTGCCAGCAGGCGATCCCTCAGGGACAGTCTCTCCTACAATGAGCAGTTCTTC.

As to this clone: Relative to the germline gene, one junction end is altered; a read error may explain this. The CDR3: CASRAGVSYGQYF. Written as DNA, the CDR3 is TGTGCCAGCAGGGCAGGGGTCTCCTACGGGCAGTACTTC. V and J are TRBV6-5 and TRBJ2-7; TRBD1 is a possible D gene (6 bases). The CDR3 runs to 13 residues. Per germline, CDR1 MNHEY and CDR2 SVGAGI.

The chain is built from TRBV28 and TRBJ1-5, with 9 bases matching TRBD1. V gave up 6 bases and J gave up 4 bases; unmatched junction bases: 7. The CDR3 runs to 15 residues. Germline V gives CDR1 MDHEN, CDR2 SYDVKM. For the CDR3, the DNA is TGTGCCAGCAGATACCCGGGACAGGGTAATCAGCCCCAGCATTTT. It encodes CASRYPGQGNQPQHF.

The genes are TRBV11-2 and TRBJ1-6, with 7 bases identical to TRBD1. The germline CDR1 and CDR2 sequences are SGHAT and FQNNGV. This CDR3 region has 15 residues. The V and J ends lost 5 bases and 2 bases, in that order; junction bases with no gene match: 3. The CDR3 DNA is TGTGCCAGCAGCCCGGGGACAGCCTATAATTCACCCCTCCACTTT. This sequence encodes CASSPGTAYNSPLHF. The full variable domain, its missing parts supplied by reference TRBV11-2 and TRBJ1-6, is EAGVAQSPRYKIIEKRQSVAFWCNPISGHATLYWYQQILGQGPKLLIQFQNNGVVDDSQLPKDRFSAERLKGVDSTLKIQPAKLEDSAVYLCASSPGTAYNSPLHFGNGTRLTVT.

This chain connects TRBV19 to TRBJ1-5; 12 bases agree with TRBD1. V lost 3 bases, J lost 9 bases, and 6 bases stayed unmatched. The germline V gene encodes CDR1 LNHDA and CDR2 SQIVND (reference sequence). The CDR3 has 15 amino acids. The CDR3 reads CASSMGQGAVGPQHF. In nucleotides, the CDR3 is TGTGCCAGTAGTATGGGACAGGGGGCGGTTGGGCCCCAGCATTTT.